These 3 T cell receptor beta chains originate from one sample sequenced in a study of yellow fever vaccine responses in identical twins. One entry per CDR3 protein, called by TCRdb with MiXCR from the RT-PCR reads. The sample holds approximately 32,000 distinct CDR3 sequences; about 61% are singletons and the top ten take about 4.6%. The material was T cells from blood (PBMCs), unsorted or a sorted subset (not recorded which), obtained before or after yellow fever vaccination (not recorded which). These TCRs come from a woman between 18 and 29 years old who received the yellow fever vaccine.

The genes are TRBV10-3 and TRBJ1-1; D remains ambiguous. The CDR3 loop spans 13 amino acids. Between the trimmed V and J ends, which lost 7 bases and 1 base, there was a span of 10 bases. Germline CDR1 ENHRY, CDR2 SYGVKD. This chain's CDR3 is CAITGSQNTEAFF. The CDR3 nucleotides are TGTGCCATCACCGGGTCCCAGAACACTGAAGCTTTCTTT.

A few counts support this clonotype. The chain links TRBV7-9 to TRBJ1-1; maybe TRBD1 (5 bases). V gave up 5 bases and J gave up 0 bases, with 13 bases separating them. The germline gives CDR1 SEHNR, CDR2 FQNEAQ (reference sequence). The CDR3 has 15 residues. CDR3 region: CASSPVQGVNTEAFF. The CDR3 coding sequence is TGTGCCAGCAGCCCAGTTCAGGGAGTGAACACTGAAGCTTTCTTT.

The chain joins TRBV28 to TRBJ1-2, with D unclear. The CDR3 extends over 11 amino acids. Germline values: CDR1 MDHEN, CDR2 SYDVKM. Trimming removed 6 bases from V and 0 bases from J, with 2 bases in between. The CDR3, as DNA: TGTGCCAGCAGGGCTAACTATGGCTACACCTTC. It translates to CASRANYGYTF.